Shown below are 23 T cell receptor beta chains from a single sample sequenced in a study of blood T cell repertoires in COVID-19. The repertoire was sequenced with immunoSEQ multiplex PCR; TCRdb's copy has only in-frame clones and lacks some. Among 270,000 or so clones, about 86% were seen once, and the ten largest hold 9.5% to 15%. Sequenced sample: peripheral blood. These TCRs come from a woman aged 25-40 years with COVID-19, enrolled during active disease.

V is TRBV3-1 (or the pseudogene TRBV3-2) and J is TRBJ2-1, with 9 bases matching TRBD1. The CDR3 runs to 18 residues. V lost 4 bases, J lost 0 bases, and 10 bases stayed unmatched. In germline, CDR1 is LGHDT, CDR2 YNNKEL (reference sequence). The DNA of the CDR3 is TGTGCCAGCAGCCGTAAAAGGGAGACAGGGGGCTCCTACAATGAGCAGTTCTTC. It is translated as CASSRKRETGGSYNEQFF.

The gene calls are TRBV5-8 and TRBJ2-6; TRBD2 might be the D (6 bases). With 9 bases removed from V and 6 bases from J, the gap between germline ends came to 16 bases. The CDR3 extends over 14 amino acids. CDR1 and CDR2 from the germline V gene are SGHTS and YDEGEE. The CDR3 sequence: CANTSPGEANVLTF. The CDR3 nucleotides are TGTGCCAACACCTCGCCGGGGGAGGCCAACGTCCTGACTTTC.

This clone came up once. The DNA of the CDR3 is TGTGCCAGTAGGGACGGACAGGGGGCTGTGTATGAGCAGTTCTTC. Protein: CASRDGQGAVYEQFF. V and J are TRBV19 and TRBJ2-1, with 11 positions matching TRBD1. The CDR3 covers 15 residues. V gave up 6 bases and J gave up 8 bases; unmatched junction bases: 9. The germline V gene has CDR1 LNHDA and CDR2 SQIVND (reference sequence).

This clone has just a few counts. The chain is built from TRBV28 and TRBJ1-2; 8 bases fit TRBD1. With V trimmed by 8 bases and J by 4 bases, 3 bases remained unmatched. Per germline, CDR1 MDHEN and CDR2 SYDVKM. CDR3 length: 12 amino acids. This CDR3 is CASRTGSYGYTF. CDR3 in DNA: TGTGCCAGCCGGACAGGGTCCTATGGCTACACCTTC.

The CDR3 sequence is CASEEQGSKNIQYF. The CDR3 DNA follows: TGTGCCAGCGAGGAGCAGGGTTCCAAAAACATTCAGTACTTC. V is TRBV7-9 and J is TRBJ2-4; tentatively, D is TRBD1 (5 bases). This CDR3 has 14 residues. V lost 8 bases and J lost 2, with 13 bases in between. CDR1 is SEHNR and CDR2 is FQNEAQ in the germline V gene (reference sequence).

V gene TRBV7-9 combines with J gene TRBJ2-6; D call uncertain. V gave up 7 bases and J gave up 4 bases, with 17 bases separating them. Germline V gene lookup returns CDR1 SEHNR and CDR2 FQNEAQ (reference sequence). The CDR3 runs 16 residues. The CDR3 loop is CASTDPIGAGANVLTF. CDR3 sequence (DNA): TGTGCCAGCACCGATCCGATTGGAGCCGGGGCCAACGTCCTGACTTTC.

The chain has TRBV19 and TRBJ2-5; no definite D call. The CDR3 is 13 residues long. Germline V CDR1 and CDR2: LNHDA, SQIVND (reference sequence). Trimming stripped 3 bases from V and 4 bases from J, with 9 bases between. This chain's CDR3 is CASSIPAAETQYF. CDR3 in DNA: TGTGCCAGTAGTATTCCCGCGGCAGAGACCCAGTACTTC.

The CDR3 region is CASSLNDRASSYNEQFF. CDR3 DNA: TGTGCCAGCAGCCTAAACGACAGGGCGAGCTCCTACAATGAGCAGTTCTTC. V gene TRBV3-1 (or the pseudogene TRBV3-2) combines with J gene TRBJ2-1; 7 bases are shared with TRBD1. With V trimmed by 4 bases and J by 0 bases, 9 bases remained unmatched. CDR1 is LGHDT and CDR2 is YNNKEL in the germline V gene (reference sequence). The CDR3 is 17 residues long.

V usage is TRBV29-1 and J usage is TRBJ1-1; the D gene is possibly TRBD1 (5 bases). CDR1 is SQVTM, CDR2 ANQGSEA, per germline. V shed 4 bases and J shed 0 bases, with 15 bases lying between them. The CDR3 consists of 15 residues. The CDR3 reads CSVGAGWAMNTEAFF. The CDR3 DNA reads as TGCAGCGTTGGAGCAGGGTGGGCGATGAACACTGAAGCTTTCTTT.

The CDR3 region is CASSQPRGNTQYF. CDR3 coding DNA: TGCGCCAGCAGCCAACCGCGGGGGAATACGCAGTATTTT. V usage is TRBV4-1 and J usage is TRBJ2-3, with TRBD2 identical over 7 bases. This CDR3 comprises 13 residues. V shed 2 bases, J shed 7 bases, and the junction held 3 bases outside the gene matches. Germline loops: CDR1 MGHRA, CDR2 YSYEKL.

The chain has TRBV11-2 and TRBJ1-6; D gene ambiguous. This CDR3 contains 14 residues. Germline CDR1 SGHAT, CDR2 FQNNGV. V gave up 6 bases and J gave up 7 bases, with 13 bases separating them. This chain's CDR3 is CASSPVRRNSPLHF. The CDR3 DNA follows: TGTGCCAGCAGTCCAGTCAGGCGAAATTCACCCCTCCACTTT.

This clone showed up just once. The chain links TRBV5-1 to TRBJ2-7, with D perhaps matching TRBD1 (6 bases). This CDR3 is built from 15 residues. Per the germline V gene, CDR1 is SGHRS and CDR2 is YFSETQ. The germline V and J ends were trimmed by 2 bases and 2 bases, with 14 bases remaining between them. The CDR3 spells CASSLGQFRAYEQYF. The DNA of the CDR3 is TGCGCCAGCAGCTTAGGACAGTTTCGGGCCTACGAGCAGTACTTC.

J is TRBJ1-6 and V is TRBV2, with D possibly matching TRBD1 (6 bases). CDR1 is SNHLY, CDR2 FYNNEI, per germline. The CDR3 loop spans 15 amino acids. With 4 bases removed from V and 9 bases from J, the gap between germline ends came to 16 bases. The CDR3 protein is CASSGQGISLSPLHF. The CDR3 DNA is TGTGCCAGCAGTGGGCAGGGGATCAGCCTTTCACCCCTCCACTTT.

The chain links TRBV2 to TRBJ2-1; 9 positions agree with TRBD2. Per the germline V gene, CDR1 is SNHLY and CDR2 is FYNNEI. This CDR3 comprises 11 residues. The V gene end was trimmed by 11 bases and the J gene end by 9 bases; junction bases not matched to a gene: 5. The CDR3 is CARRGGSEQFF. In DNA, the CDR3 is TGTGCCCGGCGGGGGGGTAGTGAGCAGTTCTTC.

The rearrangement links TRBV11-3 to TRBJ2-1, with TRBD2 matching 7 bases. The CDR3 totals 17 residues. Germline CDR1 SGHNT, CDR2 YENEEA. Losses at the gene ends were 5 bases for V and 3 bases for J; bases not matched to a gene: 13. CDR3 sequence: CASSAGLSSGDYNEQFF. The CDR3 nucleotides read TGTGCCAGCAGCGCAGGACTGTCGAGCGGGGACTACAATGAGCAGTTCTTC.

The chain carries TRBV3-1 (or the pseudogene TRBV3-2) and TRBJ1-4; tentative D call: TRBD1 (5 bases). There are 14 residues in the CDR3. Trimming stripped 3 bases from V and 4 bases from J, with 9 bases between. Germline V gene sequence: CDR1 LGHDT, CDR2 YNNKEL (reference sequence). CDR3 loop: CASSHRQSNEKLFF. The CDR3 region has the DNA TGTGCCAGCAGCCACCGACAGAGTAATGAAAAACTGTTTTTT.

This chain joins TRBV27 and TRBJ2-7, with D possibly TRBD2 on 6 matching bases. The CDR3 contains 14 residues. V gave up 4 bases and J gave up 1 base, with 11 bases separating them. Germline values: CDR1 MNHEY, CDR2 SMNVEV (reference sequence). CDR3 amino acids: CASSWGGKSYEQYF. DNA of the CDR3: TGTGCCAGCAGTTGGGGCGGGAAATCCTACGAGCAGTACTTC.

The chain carries TRBV2 and TRBJ2-3; the match to TRBD1 covers 7 bases. The V gene end was trimmed by 8 bases and the J gene end by 2 bases; junction bases not matched to a gene: 7. Germline CDR1 reads SNHLY; CDR2 reads FYNNEI. The CDR3 extends over 14 amino acids. The CDR3 nucleotides read TGTGCCAGCTACGGGACAGATTTCACAGATACGCAGTATTTT. Encoded protein: CASYGTDFTDTQYF.

V is TRBV19 and J is TRBJ1-4; maybe TRBD1 (5 bases). Germline assignment: CDR1 LNHDA and CDR2 SQIVND (reference sequence). The CDR3 sequence is 13 residues long. The CDR3 here is CVSAGGEGEKLFF. The CDR3 DNA sequence: TGTGTTTCAGCTGGGGGGGAAGGGGAAAAACTGTTTTTT.

This clone was detected only once. The chain has TRBV7-9 and TRBJ2-5, with 12 positions matching TRBD2. Germline V gene lookup returns CDR1 SEHNR and CDR2 FQNEAQ (reference sequence). Losses at the gene ends were 4 bases for V and 4 bases for J; bases not matched to a gene: 7. CDR3 length: 16 amino acids. Here the CDR3 DNA reads TGTGCCAGCAGCTACCCTAGCGGGGGGGGGCGAGAGACCCAGTACTTC. It translates to CASSYPSGGGRETQYF.

To note about this clone: An end of the junction does not agree with germline; a read error may underlie this. The V gene is TRBV7-8, the J gene TRBJ1-2, with 9 nucleotides matching TRBD1. Germline CDR1 is SGHVS and CDR2 is FQNEAQ. The CDR3 runs 13 residues. The CDR3 region is CASSATFTGGCTF. CDR3 coding DNA: TGTGCCAGCAGCGCGACTTTTACAGGGGGCTGCACCTTC.

The rearrangement joins TRBV5-1 to TRBJ2-1; TRBD1 matches at 7 bases. The germline CDR1 and CDR2 sequences are SGHRS and YFSETQ. This CDR3 region has 14 residues. The trim removed 0 bases at V and 6 bases at J, leaving 3 bases unmatched. CDR3 coding DNA: TGCGCCAGCAGCTTGGGGACAGGAGGCAATGAGCAGTTCTTC. This sequence encodes CASSLGTGGNEQFF.

The chain employs TRBV3-1 (or the pseudogene TRBV3-2) and TRBJ1-2, with D maybe TRBD1 (5 bases). V shed 2 bases and J shed 4 bases, with 17 bases lying between them. Germline V gives CDR1 LGHDT, CDR2 YNNKEL (reference sequence). The CDR3 runs to 16 residues. The CDR3 spells CASSQNRLKNFYGYTF. CDR3 DNA sequence: TGTGCCAGCAGCCAAAACAGGCTCAAAAACTTCTATGGCTACACCTTC.